This T cell receptor (beta chain) came from a study of blood T cell repertoires in COVID-19 (TCRdb year 2020). Context from the whole study: Collaborator samples came from the United States, Italy and Spain and covered acute and convalescent phases of COVID-19. Deeply sampled blood TCRbeta repertoires from subjects exposed to, actively infected with, or recovered from COVID-19 were included in the dataset. The samples were drawn from two sources: the first 160 participants of the ongoing ImmuneRACE study, and fewer than 1,500 subjects contributed by 6 global collaborators. The repertoires were released in a freely available public database meant as a resource for research on the immune response to SARS-CoV-2. Where available, HLA class I and class II types were obtained from metadata supplied by the sample provider rather than from assay-based typing. Nearly every sample came with metadata listing a de-identified subject ID, COVID-19 status, age in years and sex. The material from the prospective study consisted of cDNA or gDNA derived from T cells, B-cell-depleted T cells, or PBMCs.

What the authors observed across the whole study: The quantity of clinical and demographic metadata differed by source and by participant and was supplied without curation.

CDR1 SGHRS and CDR2 YFSETQ are derived from the germline V gene. Cut back by 0 bases and 3 bases, the V and J ends lie 9 bases apart. The CDR3, cysteine through phenylalanine, is 14 amino acids long. Just CDR3 DNA is preserved here, 42 bases in frame from base 1. TCRbeta CDR3 regions were amplified from genomic DNA by means of the immunoSEQ Assay, a bias-controlled multiplex PCR. As for the authors' bioinformatics: Nucleated cell counts per sample were estimated from amplification of reference gene primers within the assay. To quantify the absolute abundance of each unique TCRbeta CDR3 rearrangement, sequence reads were collapsed and filtered. For each sample, productive Simpson clonality was calculated by taking the square root of Simpson's diversity index across productive rearrangements. Sourced from immuneACCESS, this table was stored by TCRdb with only in-frame sequences that have V and J called. A share of the clones is absent; for the studies checked, an unresolved V gene accounts for under half, and the remainder has no known explanation. The V and J calls and clone size come from that table; D and trimming were worked out from the DNA. A total of around 250,000 clones appear in this sample, over 80% of them only once. About 1.5% of the sample lies in the top ten.

Another Seattle source contributed samples from volunteer blood donors who had recovered from COVID-19. Each collaborating institution followed its own protocols to collect whole blood in K2EDTA tubes. Collaborator samples were shipped for TCRbeta analysis as frozen whole blood, isolated PBMCs, or DNA extracted from either sample type. On this clone: Its antigen remains undetermined. Within one base of it there is no much larger clone, and no base qualities were kept.

Sequencing input: peripheral blood. The V and J genes are TRBV5-1 and TRBJ1-2; the D gene remains uncertain. This TCR came from a middle-aged woman who had recovered from COVID-19. The DNA reads TGCGCCAGCAGCTTGGGATCTCGGGACTATGGCTACACCTTC. This gives the protein CASSLGSRDYGYTF.